This section outlines one TCR beta chain sequence together with its context. This record comes from a study of cytomegalovirus exposure and HLA in healthy donors. Deletions cut 3 bases from V and 7 bases from J, with 12 bases between. The length of the CDR3 is 13 residues. Germline V gives CDR1 KGHSH, CDR2 LQKENI. Both 60 Vbeta primers and 13 Jbeta primers went into the PCR. Data came from immunoSEQ multiplex PCR; TCRdb stores just in-frame clones and leaves some out. The table has approximately 240,000 clones, around 80% seen once. Material: PBMCs. The chain carries TRBV18 and TRBJ1-2; a weak D match, TRBD1 (6 bases). The clonotype comes from a woman in her thirties or forties in good health and CMV-seronegative. The CDR3 sequence is CASSPQGSGGYTF. The CDR3 DNA sequence: TGTGCCAGCTCACCTCAGGGGTCCGGTGGCTACACCTTC.